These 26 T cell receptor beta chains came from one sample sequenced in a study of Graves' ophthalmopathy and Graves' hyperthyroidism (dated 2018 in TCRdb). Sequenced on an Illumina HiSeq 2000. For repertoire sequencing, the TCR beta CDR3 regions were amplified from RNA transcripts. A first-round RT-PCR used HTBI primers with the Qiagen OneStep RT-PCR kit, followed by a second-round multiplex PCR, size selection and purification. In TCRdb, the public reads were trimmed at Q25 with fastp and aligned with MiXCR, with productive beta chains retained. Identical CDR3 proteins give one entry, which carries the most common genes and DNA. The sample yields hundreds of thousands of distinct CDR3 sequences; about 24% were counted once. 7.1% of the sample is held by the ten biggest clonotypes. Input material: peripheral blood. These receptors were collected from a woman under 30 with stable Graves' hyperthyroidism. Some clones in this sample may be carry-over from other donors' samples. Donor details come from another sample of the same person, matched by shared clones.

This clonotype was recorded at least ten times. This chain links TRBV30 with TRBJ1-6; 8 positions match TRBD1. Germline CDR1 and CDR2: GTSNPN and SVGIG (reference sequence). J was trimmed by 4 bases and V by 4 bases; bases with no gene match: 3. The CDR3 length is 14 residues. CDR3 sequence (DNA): TGTGCCTGGAAGAACAGGGGGTATAATTCACCCCTCCACTTT. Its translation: CAWKNRGYNSPLHF.

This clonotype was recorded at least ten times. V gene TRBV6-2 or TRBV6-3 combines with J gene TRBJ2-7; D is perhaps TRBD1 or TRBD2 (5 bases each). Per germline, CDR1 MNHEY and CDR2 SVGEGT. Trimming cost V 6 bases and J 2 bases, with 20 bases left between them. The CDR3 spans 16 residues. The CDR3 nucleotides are TGTGCCAGCAGACCCCGCACAGTCGGGGCCACCTACGAGCAGTACTTC. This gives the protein CASRPRTVGATYEQYF.

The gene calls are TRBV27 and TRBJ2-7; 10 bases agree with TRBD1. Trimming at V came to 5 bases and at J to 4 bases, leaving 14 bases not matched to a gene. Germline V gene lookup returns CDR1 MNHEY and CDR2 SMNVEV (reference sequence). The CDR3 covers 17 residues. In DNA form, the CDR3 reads TGTGCCAGCAGTACCCCACATCGACAGGGGGCAAGGTACGAGCAGTACTTC. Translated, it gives CASSTPHRQGARYEQYF.

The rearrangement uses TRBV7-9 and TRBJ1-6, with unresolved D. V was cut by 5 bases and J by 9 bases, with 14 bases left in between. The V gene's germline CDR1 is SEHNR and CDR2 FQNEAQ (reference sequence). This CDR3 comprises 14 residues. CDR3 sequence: CASSGIQRVSPLHF. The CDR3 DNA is TGTGCCAGCAGCGGAATACAGAGGGTTTCACCCCTCCACTTT.

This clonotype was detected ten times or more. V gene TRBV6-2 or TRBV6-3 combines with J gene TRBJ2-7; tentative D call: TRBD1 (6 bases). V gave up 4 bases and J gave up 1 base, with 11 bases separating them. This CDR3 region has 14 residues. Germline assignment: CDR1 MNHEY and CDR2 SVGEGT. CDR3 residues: CASSSQGHSYEQYF. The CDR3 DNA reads TGTGCCAGCAGTTCTCAGGGGCATTCCTACGAGCAGTACTTC.

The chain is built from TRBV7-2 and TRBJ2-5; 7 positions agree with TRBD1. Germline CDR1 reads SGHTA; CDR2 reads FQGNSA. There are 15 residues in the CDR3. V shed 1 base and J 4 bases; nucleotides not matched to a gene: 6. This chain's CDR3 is CASSLDHRGLETQYF. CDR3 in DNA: TGTGCCAGCAGCTTAGACCACAGGGGATTAGAGACCCAGTACTTC. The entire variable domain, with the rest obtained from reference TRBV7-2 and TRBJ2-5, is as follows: GAGVSQSPSNKVTEKGKDVELRCDPISGHTALYWYRQSLGQGLEFLIYFQGNSAPDKSGLPSDRFSAERTGGSVSTLTIQRTQQEDSAVYLCASSLDHRGLETQYFGPGTRLLVL.

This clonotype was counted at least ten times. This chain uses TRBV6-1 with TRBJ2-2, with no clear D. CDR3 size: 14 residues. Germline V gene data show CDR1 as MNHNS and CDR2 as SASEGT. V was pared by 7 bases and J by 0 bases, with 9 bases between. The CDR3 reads CASTLGANTGELFF. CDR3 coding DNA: TGTGCCAGCACCCTCGGCGCGAACACCGGGGAGCTGTTTTTT.

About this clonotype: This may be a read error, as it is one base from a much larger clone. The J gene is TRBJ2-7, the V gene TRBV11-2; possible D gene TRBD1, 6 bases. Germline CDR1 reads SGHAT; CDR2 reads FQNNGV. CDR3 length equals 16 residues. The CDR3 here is CASSLFRGSLPDEQCF. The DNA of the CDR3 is TGTGCCAGCAGCTTGTTCAGGGGAAGTCTGCCTGACGAGCAGTGCTTC.

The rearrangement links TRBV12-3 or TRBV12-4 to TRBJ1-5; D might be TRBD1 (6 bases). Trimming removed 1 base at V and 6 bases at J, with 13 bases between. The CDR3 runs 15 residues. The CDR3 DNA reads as TGTGCCAGCAGTTTAGGGGGGCTTGGCACTCAGCCCCAGCATTTT. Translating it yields CASSLGGLGTQPQHF.

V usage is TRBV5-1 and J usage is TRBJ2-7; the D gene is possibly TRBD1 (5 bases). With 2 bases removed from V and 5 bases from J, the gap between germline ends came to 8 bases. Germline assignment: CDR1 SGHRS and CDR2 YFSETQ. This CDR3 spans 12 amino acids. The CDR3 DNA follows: TGCGCCAGCAGCTTTGGGGCTAACGAGCAGTACTTC. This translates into CASSFGANEQYF.

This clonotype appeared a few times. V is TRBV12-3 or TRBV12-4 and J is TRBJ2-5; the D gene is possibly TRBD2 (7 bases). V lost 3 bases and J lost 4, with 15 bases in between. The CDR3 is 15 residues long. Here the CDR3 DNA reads TGTGCCAGCAGTTTTCGGGGAGGGGGGGGAGAGACCCAGTACTTC. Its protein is CASSFRGGGGETQYF.

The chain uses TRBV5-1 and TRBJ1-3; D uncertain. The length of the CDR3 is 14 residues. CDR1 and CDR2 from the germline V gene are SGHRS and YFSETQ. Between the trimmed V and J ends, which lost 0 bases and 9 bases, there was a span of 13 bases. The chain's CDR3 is CASSLEGSPSTIYF. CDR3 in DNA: TGCGCCAGCAGCTTGGAGGGTTCGCCCAGCACCATATATTTT.

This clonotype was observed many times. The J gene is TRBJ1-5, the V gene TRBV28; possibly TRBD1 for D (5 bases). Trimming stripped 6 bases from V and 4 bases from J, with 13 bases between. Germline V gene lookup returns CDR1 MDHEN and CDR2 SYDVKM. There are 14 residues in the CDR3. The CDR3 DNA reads TGTGCCAGCAGCTGGGGGGGGTTGAATCAGCCCCAGCATTTT. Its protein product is CASSWGGLNQPQHF.

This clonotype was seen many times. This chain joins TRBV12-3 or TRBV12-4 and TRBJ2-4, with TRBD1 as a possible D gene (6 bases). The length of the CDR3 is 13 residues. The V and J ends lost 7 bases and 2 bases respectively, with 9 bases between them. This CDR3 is CASNQGTKNIQYF. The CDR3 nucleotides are TGTGCCAGCAACCAGGGGACCAAAAACATTCAGTACTTC.

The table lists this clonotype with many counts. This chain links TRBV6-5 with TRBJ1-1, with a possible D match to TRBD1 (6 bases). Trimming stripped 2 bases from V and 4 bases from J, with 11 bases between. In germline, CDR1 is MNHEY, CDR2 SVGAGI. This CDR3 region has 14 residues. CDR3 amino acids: CASSYAGGGTEAFF. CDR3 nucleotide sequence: TGTGCCAGCAGTTACGCTGGAGGGGGCACTGAAGCTTTCTTT.

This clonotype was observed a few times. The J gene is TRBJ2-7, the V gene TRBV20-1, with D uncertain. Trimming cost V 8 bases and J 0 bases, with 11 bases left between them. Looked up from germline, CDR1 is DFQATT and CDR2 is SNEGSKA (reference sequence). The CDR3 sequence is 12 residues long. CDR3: CSTSRGSYEQYF. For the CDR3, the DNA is TGCAGTACTTCTAGAGGCTCCTACGAGCAGTACTTC.

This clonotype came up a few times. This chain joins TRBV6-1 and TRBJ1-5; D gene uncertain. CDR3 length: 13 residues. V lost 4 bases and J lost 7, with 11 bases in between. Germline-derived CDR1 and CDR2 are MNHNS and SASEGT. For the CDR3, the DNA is TGTGCCAGCAGTGCAGCGACGGAACAGCCCCAGCATTTT. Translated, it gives CASSAATEQPQHF.

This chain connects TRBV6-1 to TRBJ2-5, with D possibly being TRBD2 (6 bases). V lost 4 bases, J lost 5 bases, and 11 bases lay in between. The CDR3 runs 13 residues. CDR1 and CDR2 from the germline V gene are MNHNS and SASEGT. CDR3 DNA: TGTGCCAGCAGTGCACGGAGGGCGGAGACCCAGTACTTC. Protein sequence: CASSARRAETQYF.

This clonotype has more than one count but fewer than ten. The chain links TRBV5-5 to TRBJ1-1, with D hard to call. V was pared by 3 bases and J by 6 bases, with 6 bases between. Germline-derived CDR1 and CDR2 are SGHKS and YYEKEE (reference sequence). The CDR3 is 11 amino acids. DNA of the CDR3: TGTGCCAGCAGCTCAACCCCTGAAGCTTTCTTT. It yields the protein CASSSTPEAFF.

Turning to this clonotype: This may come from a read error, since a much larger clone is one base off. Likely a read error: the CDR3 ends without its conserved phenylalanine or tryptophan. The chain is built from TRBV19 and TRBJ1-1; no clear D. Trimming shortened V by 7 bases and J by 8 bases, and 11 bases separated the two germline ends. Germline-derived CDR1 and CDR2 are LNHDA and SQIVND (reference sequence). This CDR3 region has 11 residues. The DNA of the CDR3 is TGTGCCAGTACCAGCCCTTTAGAAGCTTTCTAT. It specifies CASTSPLEAFY.

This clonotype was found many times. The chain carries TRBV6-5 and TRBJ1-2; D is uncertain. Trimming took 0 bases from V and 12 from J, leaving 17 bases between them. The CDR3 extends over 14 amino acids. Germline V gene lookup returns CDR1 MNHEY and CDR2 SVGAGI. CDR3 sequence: CASSYSTTLTEHTF. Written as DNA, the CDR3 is TGTGCCAGCAGTTACTCGACTACACTCACTGAACACACCTTC.

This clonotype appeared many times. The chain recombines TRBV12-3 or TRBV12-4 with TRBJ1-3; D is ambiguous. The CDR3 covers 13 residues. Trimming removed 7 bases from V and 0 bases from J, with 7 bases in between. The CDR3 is CASKDFSGNTIYF. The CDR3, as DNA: TGTGCCAGCAAGGACTTCTCTGGAAACACCATATATTTT.

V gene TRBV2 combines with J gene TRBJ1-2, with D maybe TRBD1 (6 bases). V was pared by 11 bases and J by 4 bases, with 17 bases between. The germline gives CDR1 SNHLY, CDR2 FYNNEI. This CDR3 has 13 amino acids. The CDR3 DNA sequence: TGTGCCCGACAGGATACCACGGGCTATGGCTACACCTTC. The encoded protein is CARQDTTGYGYTF.

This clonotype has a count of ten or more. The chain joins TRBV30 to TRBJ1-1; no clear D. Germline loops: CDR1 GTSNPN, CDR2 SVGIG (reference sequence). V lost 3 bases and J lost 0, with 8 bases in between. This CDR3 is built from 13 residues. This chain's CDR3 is CAWRVIMNTEAFF. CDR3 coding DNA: TGTGCCTGGAGGGTTATCATGAACACTGAAGCTTTCTTT.

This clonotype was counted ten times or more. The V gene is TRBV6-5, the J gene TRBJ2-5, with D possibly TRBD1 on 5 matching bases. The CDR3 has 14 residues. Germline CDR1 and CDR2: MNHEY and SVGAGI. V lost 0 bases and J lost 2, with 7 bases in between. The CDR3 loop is CASSYSDSQETQYF. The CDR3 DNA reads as TGTGCCAGCAGTTACTCCGACAGTCAAGAGACCCAGTACTTC.

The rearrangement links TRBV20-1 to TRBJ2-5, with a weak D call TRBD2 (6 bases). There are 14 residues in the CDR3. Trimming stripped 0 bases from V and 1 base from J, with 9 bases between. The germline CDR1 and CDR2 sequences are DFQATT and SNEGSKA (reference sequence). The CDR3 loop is CSAREWGVQETQYF. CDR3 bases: TGCAGTGCTAGAGAGTGGGGGGTCCAAGAGACCCAGTACTTC.